These 10 T cell receptor beta chains originate from one sample sequenced in a study of shared clonotypes between healthy human individuals. The protocol was immunoSEQ multiplex PCR, while the TCRdb copy is restricted to in-frame clones and leaves out a portion. The table shows about 2.1 million clones, with just over 90% occurring only once. Positive CCR7 selection of CD45RO-negative cells yielded the naive CD8 cells, and terminally differentiated effector memory CD45RA+ cells were excluded. The sample comprised naive CD8+ T cells from PBMCs. All receptors derive from a man younger than 35 in good health. Some clones in this sample may be carry-over from other donors' samples.

This rearrangement joins TRBV4-1 to TRBJ2-5; D might be TRBD1 (5 bases). The V and J ends lost 2 bases and 3 bases respectively, with 10 bases between them. The CDR3 is 14 amino acids. CDR1 is MGHRA, CDR2 YSYEKL, per germline. The CDR3 bases are TGCGCCAGCAGCCAAATAGGGGCGAAAGAGACCCAGTACTTC. Translating gives CASSQIGAKETQYF.

In DNA, the CDR3 is TGTGCCGGGGGAAGGGGGGGCACTGAAGCTTTCTTT. It is translated as CAGGRGGTEAFF. J is TRBJ1-1 and V is TRBV10-3, with D maybe TRBD1 (6 bases). Trimming pared 11 bases from V and 4 bases from J, leaving 14 bases between. Looked up from germline, CDR1 is ENHRY and CDR2 is SYGVKD. The length of the CDR3 is 12 residues.

This clone was detected once. The CDR3 sequence: CASSLSGTGGYEQYF. The CDR3 DNA reads as TGCGCCAGCAGCTTATCCGGGACAGGGGGCTACGAGCAGTACTTC. V gene TRBV4-3 combines with J gene TRBJ2-7; 11 positions match TRBD1. This CDR3 comprises 15 residues. The V gene's germline CDR1 is LGHNA and CDR2 YSLEER. The V and J ends lost 5 bases and 3 bases, in that order; junction bases with no gene match: 6.

The count of this clone is one. This rearrangement joins TRBV27 to TRBJ1-1; D possibly corresponds to TRBD1 (6 bases). Between the trimmed V and J ends, which lost 6 bases and 4 bases, there was a span of 15 bases. The CDR3 spans 14 residues. Germline V gene sequence: CDR1 MNHEY, CDR2 SMNVEV (reference sequence). The CDR3 region has the DNA TGTGCCAGCAGCTGGGGGCGGTCGGGCACTGAAGCTTTCTTT. Encoded protein: CASSWGRSGTEAFF.

This chain connects TRBV30 to TRBJ2-7; D unresolved. The germline gives CDR1 GTSNPN, CDR2 SVGIG (reference sequence). With 0 bases removed from V and 5 bases from J, the gap between germline ends came to 14 bases. The CDR3 consists of 14 residues. The CDR3 DNA is TGTGCCTGGAGTGTATACCGCGTGTCCCACGAGCAGTACTTC. Residues: CAWSVYRVSHEQYF.

The rearrangement uses TRBV9 and TRBJ2-1; the match to TRBD2 covers 7 bases. This CDR3 is built from 17 residues. Losses at the gene ends were 3 bases for V and 4 bases for J; bases not matched to a gene: 13. The germline V gene encodes CDR1 SGDLS and CDR2 YYNGEE. CDR3 nucleotide sequence: TGTGCCAGCAGCGCACCTGCCGGCGGAGCGGGGTACAATGAGCAGTTCTTC. Encoded protein: CASSAPAGGAGYNEQFF.

The J gene is TRBJ2-5, the V gene TRBV7-9; D is undetermined. The germline V gene encodes CDR1 SEHNR and CDR2 FQNEAQ (reference sequence). CDR3 size: 15 residues. The ends were cut back, 3 bases at V and 0 bases at J, with 11 bases in the middle. CDR3 amino acids: CASSFRPEYQETQYF. The CDR3 DNA reads TGTGCCAGCAGCTTCCGACCCGAGTACCAAGAGACCCAGTACTTC. The entire variable domain, with the rest obtained from reference TRBV7-9 and TRBJ2-5, is as follows: DTGVSQNPRHKITKRGQNVTFRCDPISEHNRLYWYRQTLGQGPEFLTYFQNEAQLEKSRLLSDRFSAERPKGSFSTLEIQRTEQGDSAMYLCASSFRPEYQETQYFGPGTRLLVL.

The CDR3 region is CASSAPIGERGYTF. In DNA, the CDR3 is TGTGCCAGCAGCGCACCTATTGGGGAGCGGGGCTACACCTTC. The rearrangement uses TRBV7-9 and TRBJ1-2; D ambiguous. The V end was cut by 5 bases, the J end by 8 bases, with 18 bases between. The CDR3 is 14 residues long. The V gene's germline CDR1 is SEHNR and CDR2 FQNEAQ (reference sequence).

The sample holds one count of this clone. This sequence joins TRBV13 and TRBJ2-3; maybe TRBD2 (5 bases). CDR3 size: 13 residues. Trimming stripped 7 bases from V and 3 bases from J, with 11 bases between. Per the germline V gene, CDR1 is PRHDT and CDR2 is FYEKMQ (reference sequence). CDR3 coding DNA: TGTGCCAGCACCGACTACAGTACAGATACGCAGTATTTT. Its translation is CASTDYSTDTQYF.

The V gene is TRBV7-9, the J gene TRBJ1-1; 7 bases map to TRBD1. Germline assignment: CDR1 SEHNR and CDR2 FQNEAQ (reference sequence). The junction had 4 bases not matched to a gene; V was cut back by 5 bases and J by 1 base. CDR3 length equals 14 residues. The CDR3 sequence is CASSQWDRNTEAFF. The CDR3 nucleotides are TGTGCCAGCAGCCAATGGGACAGGAACACTGAAGCTTTCTTT. The full variable domain, its missing parts supplied by reference TRBV7-9 and TRBJ1-1, is DTGVSQNPRHKITKRGQNVTFRCDPISEHNRLYWYRQTLGQGPEFLTYFQNEAQLEKSRLLSDRFSAERPKGSFSTLEIQRTEQGDSAMYLCASSQWDRNTEAFFGQGTRLTVV.